Below, 32 T cell receptor beta chains from the same sample are listed, as sequenced in a study of blood T cells in healthy people across ages. A second about 7 to 11 cycle PCR used barcoded and J-beta primers. TCRdb re-analysed the 5' RACE reads in MiXCR, keeping a single row per CDR3 protein. The sample yields about 1.6 million distinct CDR3 sequences, about 32% seen once. The sequenced sample was blood. These receptors were collected from a young woman in good health.

The chain employs TRBV5-1 and TRBJ2-7, with D uncertain. Germline assignment: CDR1 SGHRS and CDR2 YFSETQ. This CDR3 spans 13 amino acids. Between the trimmed V and J ends, which lost 4 bases and 6 bases, there was a span of 14 bases. The CDR3 here is CASSQDIATEQYF. CDR3 in DNA: TGCGCCAGCAGCCAAGATATTGCGACCGAGCAGTACTTC.

This chain uses TRBV10-3 with TRBJ1-2, with 7 bases identical to TRBD1. CDR1 ENHRY and CDR2 SYGVKD come from the germline V gene. The CDR3 runs 18 residues. The junction had 17 bases not matched to a gene; V was cut back by 3 bases and J by 4 bases. DNA for the CDR3: TGTGCCATCAGTGAAACCGAGGGACAGAGTCCTAGCGGCTATGGCTACACCTTC. Translation gives CAISETEGQSPSGYGYTF.

The chain joins TRBV5-1 to TRBJ2-7, with D unclear. CDR3 length: 17 residues. Trimming left V 3 bases short and J 2 bases short, with 21 bases between. Germline V gene data show CDR1 as SGHRS and CDR2 as YFSETQ. CDR3 coding DNA: TGCGCCAGCAGCTCATCCCTCGGCGGCGGCCTTACCTACGAGCAGTACTTC. Residues: CASSSSLGGGLTYEQYF.

This clonotype appeared many times. The V gene is TRBV6-2 or TRBV6-3, the J gene TRBJ2-7; D is undetermined. V lost 2 bases and J lost 2, with 7 bases in between. Germline loops: CDR1 MNHEY, CDR2 SVGEGT. This CDR3 has 13 amino acids. The CDR3 coding sequence is TGTGCCAGCAGTTACGAAACAGCCTACGAGCAGTACTTC. Protein product: CASSYETAYEQYF.

This chain links TRBV25-1 with TRBJ2-7; 7 bases fit TRBD1. From germline, CDR1 is MGHDK and CDR2 SYGVNS. There are 13 residues in the CDR3. J was trimmed by 9 bases and V by 4 bases; bases with no gene match: 9. As DNA, the CDR3 is TGTGCCAGCAGTGTAGGGGGCATCGTCGGGCAGTACTTC. Amino acids: CASSVGGIVGQYF.

The V call is TRBV7-9, the J call TRBJ1-1, with no clear D. The V end was cut by 0 bases, the J end by 4 bases, with 15 bases between. Germline CDR1 SEHNR, CDR2 FQNEAQ (reference sequence). This CDR3 has 16 residues. CDR3 bases: TGTGCCAGCAGCTTAGCGCGGACGGAACTGGCCACTGAAGCTTTCTTT. Protein product: CASSLARTELATEAFF.

Note on this clonotype: A read error may explain this, as a much larger clone is one base away. CDR3 DNA: TGTGCCAGCAGTTTCTCGCGGGGTGAAGTTGAAAAACGGTTTTTT. Translating it yields CASSFSRGEVEKRFF. This chain links TRBV12-3 or TRBV12-4 with TRBJ1-4; D ambiguous. The length of the CDR3 is 15 residues.

V and J are TRBV5-1 and TRBJ2-7; 8 nucleotides agree with TRBD2. This CDR3 is built from 15 residues. The V segment lost 4 bases and the J segment 5 bases; nucleotides outside the gene matches: 11. Germline V gives CDR1 SGHRS, CDR2 YFSETQ. CDR3 residues: CASSPGLALRNEQYF. The CDR3 nucleotides are TGCGCCAGCAGCCCTGGACTAGCTCTAAGGAACGAGCAGTACTTC. Complete variable domain (other parts from reference TRBV5-1 and TRBJ2-7): KAGVTQTPRYLIKTRGQQVTLSCSPISGHRSVSWYQQTPGQGLQFLFEYFSETQRNKGNFPGRFSGRQFSNSRSEMNVSTLELGDSALYLCASSPGLALRNEQYFGPGTRLTVT.

About this clonotype: Mismatch with germline at one junction end may stem from a read error. This rearrangement joins TRBV3-1 to TRBJ2-1; 14 bases match TRBD2. The length of the CDR3 is 15 residues. Germline V lookup: CDR1 LGHDT, CDR2 YNNKEL (reference sequence). CDR3 bases: TGCGCCAGTATACGGGGGACTAGCGGGAGCAATGAGCAGTTCTTC. This translates into CASIRGTSGSNEQFF.

The chain combines TRBV20-1 with TRBJ2-7, with D perhaps matching TRBD1 (7 bases). Germline V gives CDR1 DFQATT, CDR2 SNEGSKA (reference sequence). V was trimmed by 4 bases and J by 12 bases, leaving 22 bases between them. The CDR3 length is 13 residues. In DNA, the CDR3 is TGCAGTGCTACCCTCCGTGGCAGGGGGGTTGCGTACTTC. It codes for CSATLRGRGVAYF.

This chain uses TRBV2 with TRBJ1-6; the match to TRBD1 covers 7 bases. Per the germline V gene, CDR1 is SNHLY and CDR2 is FYNNEI. The CDR3 is 14 amino acids. V shed 4 bases and J 9 bases; nucleotides not matched to a gene: 6. CDR3 nucleotide sequence: TGTGCCAGCAGTGTGACAGGGTTGCGTTCACCCCTCCACTTT. This codes for CASSVTGLRSPLHF.

This clonotype has at least ten counts. CDR3: CASSRRGAQSTDTQYF. CDR3 bases: TGTGCCAGCAGCCGTAGGGGGGCCCAGAGCACAGATACGCAGTATTTT. This chain joins TRBV3-1 and TRBJ2-3; D is tentatively TRBD1 or TRBD2 (6 bases each). Between the trimmed V and J ends, which lost 4 bases and 0 bases, there was a span of 14 bases. The CDR3 is 16 amino acids. The germline gives CDR1 LGHDT, CDR2 YNNKEL (reference sequence).

This clonotype was detected ten times or more. This chain joins TRBV29-1 and TRBJ2-6; 7 positions agree with TRBD1. The CDR3 consists of 17 residues. V dropped 0 bases and J dropped 1; count of bases not matched to a gene: 6. Germline CDR1 and CDR2: SQVTM and ANQGSEA. CDR3 sequence reads: CSVEDAAGGSGANVLTF. CDR3 sequence (DNA): TGCAGCGTTGAAGATGCGGCAGGGGGTTCTGGGGCCAACGTCCTGACTTTC. Together with reference TRBV29-1 and TRBJ2-6, the CDR3 gives the full variable domain: SAVISQKPSRDICQRGTSLTIQCQVDSQVTMMFWYRQQPGQSLTLIATANQGSEATYESGFVIDKFPISRPNLTFSTLTVSNMSPEDSSIYLCSVEDAAGGSGANVLTFGAGSRLTVL.

This clonotype was counted a few times. The chain carries TRBV7-9 and TRBJ2-7, with D perhaps matching TRBD2 (6 bases). Trimming left V 5 bases short and J 2 bases short, with 19 bases between. The V gene's germline CDR1 is SEHNR and CDR2 FQNEAQ (reference sequence). The CDR3 extends over 16 amino acids. The CDR3 region has the DNA TGTGCCAGCAGCCCCCCCCGAACGGGAGACCCCTACGAGCAGTACTTC. This translates into CASSPPRTGDPYEQYF.

The chain couples TRBV7-2 to TRBJ1-2, with 9 bases identical to TRBD1. The CDR3 consists of 16 residues. Per germline, CDR1 SGHTA and CDR2 FQGNSA. Trimming removed 4 bases from V and 1 base from J; junction bases left unmatched: 7. The CDR3 bases are TGTGCCAGCAGCTCCGGACAGGGGAGGGGTAACTATGGCTACACCTTC. It is translated as CASSSGQGRGNYGYTF.

This clonotype was seen a few times. This may arise from a read error, as a much more abundant clone is one base away. The chain is built from TRBV29-1 and TRBJ2-1; 7 bases are shared with TRBD1. The CDR3 has 16 amino acids. From germline, CDR1 is SQVTM and CDR2 ANQGSEA. The ends lost 0 bases at V and 9 bases at J; junction bases unmatched: 14. The CDR3 loop reads CSVEENSGQINGEQFF. In nucleotides, the CDR3 is TGCAGCGTTGAAGAGAATTCGGGACAGATTAATGGTGAGCAGTTCTTC.

A note on this clonotype: Its ends do not fully match the called genes, so a read error is possible. The chain has TRBV6-1 and TRBJ2-3, with D perhaps TRBD2 (6 bases). This CDR3 contains 18 residues. The germline V gene encodes CDR1 MNHNS and CDR2 SASEGT. The CDR3 reads CVSNGGLGGSWSTDTQYF. In DNA, the CDR3 is TGTGTCAGCAATGGGGGACTGGGGGGTTCGTGGTCCACAGATACGCAGTATTTT.

Only a few counts were recorded for this clonotype. This sequence joins TRBV7-2 and TRBJ2-5; TRBD2 agrees at 7 bases. Germline V gene lookup returns CDR1 SGHTA and CDR2 FQGNSA. The CDR3 is 16 residues long. V lost 5 bases, J lost 2 bases, and 11 bases stayed unmatched. The chain's CDR3 is CASSPQRGGRQETQYF. The CDR3 DNA follows: TGTGCCAGCAGCCCTCAGCGGGGAGGGAGGCAAGAGACCCAGTACTTC.

J is TRBJ2-3 and V is TRBV20-1; TRBD2 aligns across 15 bases. CDR3 length: 17 residues. V gave up 1 base and J gave up 1 base; unmatched junction bases: 3. The V gene's germline CDR1 is DFQATT and CDR2 SNEGSKA (reference sequence). The CDR3 sequence is CSARGGLAGGGTDTQYF. The CDR3 DNA sequence: TGCAGTGCTAGAGGCGGACTAGCGGGGGGGGGCACAGATACGCAGTATTTT.

The chain recombines TRBV7-7 with TRBJ1-5; 7 positions match TRBD1. The CDR3 loop spans 17 amino acids. Germline values: CDR1 SSHAT, CDR2 FNYEAQ (reference sequence). V was clipped by 1 base and J by 4 bases; unmatched bases: 10. The CDR3 DNA sequence: TGTGCCAGCAGCTTAGACCCCGGGACAGAGTCAAATCAGCCCCAGCATTTT. The encoded protein is CASSLDPGTESNQPQHF.

This clonotype was seen a single time. The rearrangement uses TRBV5-1 and TRBJ2-5; a weak D match, TRBD2 (6 bases). Germline loops: CDR1 SGHRS, CDR2 YFSETQ. The CDR3 contains 14 residues. Trimming stripped 3 bases from V and 3 bases from J, with 12 bases between. The CDR3 nucleotides read TGCGCCAGCAGCTCGGGACTGCAAAAAGAGACCCAGTACTTC. Translated: CASSSGLQKETQYF.

CDR3 amino acids: CASSFTGDRGPFNYGYTF. The CDR3 coding sequence is TGTGCCAGCAGCTTTACCGGGGACAGGGGGCCCTTTAACTATGGCTACACCTTC. The chain carries TRBV7-3 and TRBJ1-2; TRBD1 matches at 12 bases. Germline V gene lookup returns CDR1 SGHTA and CDR2 FQGTGA. The CDR3 has 18 amino acids. V was pared by 3 bases and J by 1 base, with 9 bases of the junction left unmatched.

This clonotype was observed a few times. The V call is TRBV10-3, the J call TRBJ1-6; possible D gene TRBD1, 5 bases. Germline CDR1 and CDR2: ENHRY and SYGVKD. CDR3 length equals 14 residues. V gave up 2 bases and J gave up 7 bases, with 9 bases separating them. The CDR3 DNA reads TGTGCCATCAGTGAGACAGGCGAGAATTCACCCCTCCACTTT. It codes for CAISETGENSPLHF.

This clonotype has a handful of counts. The chain links TRBV27 to TRBJ2-1; D is ambiguous. The V and J ends lost 7 bases and 3 bases respectively, with 13 bases between them. This CDR3 has 14 residues. Germline CDR1 MNHEY, CDR2 SMNVEV (reference sequence). DNA for the CDR3: TGTGCCAGCACCGAAACTAACGACTACAATGAGCAGTTCTTC. Residues: CASTETNDYNEQFF.

V is TRBV5-6 and J is TRBJ2-3; D perhaps matches TRBD1 (5 bases). The CDR3 has 17 residues. The V end lost 4 bases, the J end lost 6 bases, and 24 bases lay between the germline ends. Germline V gene sequence: CDR1 SGHDT, CDR2 YYEEEE. CDR3 sequence (DNA): TGTGCCAGCAGCCCCCCACCCAGGGCCCCCTGGACGGATACGCAGTATTTT. As protein: CASSPPPRAPWTDTQYF.

This clonotype was observed a handful of times. V gene TRBV7-2 combines with J gene TRBJ2-7; TRBD1 matches 7 bases. The CDR3 is 12 residues long. The germline V gene has CDR1 SGHTA and CDR2 FQGNSA. Trimming cost V 4 bases and J 5 bases; bases outside gene matches: 2. CDR3 protein: CASSSGQNEQYF. The CDR3 nucleotides read TGTGCCAGCAGCTCGGGACAGAACGAGCAGTACTTC.

This clonotype was seen more than once but under ten times. The chain combines TRBV20-1 with TRBJ1-2; D remains unclear. Germline CDR1 is DFQATT and CDR2 is SNEGSKA (reference sequence). The germline V and J ends were trimmed by 0 bases and 9 bases, with 11 bases remaining between them. The CDR3 is made up of 12 amino acids. CDR3 bases: TGCAGTGCTAGAGATGGGTACAGTAGCTACACCTTC. Translating it yields CSARDGYSSYTF.

The chain employs TRBV24-1 and TRBJ2-1; TRBD1 aligns across 9 bases. From germline, CDR1 is KGHDR and CDR2 SFDVKD. This CDR3 spans 15 amino acids. V was clipped by 5 bases and J by 5 bases; unmatched bases: 6. The DNA of the CDR3 is TGTGCCACCAGTGCTTGGACAGGGGATAACAATGAGCAGTTCTTC. This translates into CATSAWTGDNNEQFF.

This chain joins TRBV5-1 and TRBJ1-1, with unresolved D. The CDR3 is 13 residues long. Trimming took off 3 bases at V and 0 bases at J, with 6 bases between the two ends. From germline, CDR1 is SGHRS and CDR2 YFSETQ. CDR3 in amino acids: CASSYTLNTEAFF. DNA for the CDR3: TGCGCCAGCAGCTACACACTGAACACTGAAGCTTTCTTT.

The rearrangement joins TRBV28 to TRBJ1-2; 7 bases map to TRBD1. The V gene end was trimmed by 2 bases and the J gene end by 6 bases; junction bases not matched to a gene: 6. This CDR3 comprises 14 residues. Germline V gene data show CDR1 as MDHEN and CDR2 as SYDVKM. The DNA for the CDR3 is TGTGCCAGCAGTTTAAACAGGGGCGTAGATGGCTACACCTTC. It encodes CASSLNRGVDGYTF.

The chain carries TRBV10-3 and TRBJ2-5, with TRBD2 identical over 7 bases. Per germline, CDR1 ENHRY and CDR2 SYGVKD. The V segment lost 5 bases and the J segment 5 bases; nucleotides outside the gene matches: 5. The CDR3 loop spans 13 amino acids. CDR3 protein: CAISSGTSETQYF. DNA of the CDR3: TGTGCCATCAGTAGCGGGACTTCGGAGACCCAGTACTTC.

This clonotype occurred a few times. The chain is built from TRBV5-1 and TRBJ1-1; possibly TRBD1 for D (5 bases). The CDR3 extends over 15 amino acids. The germline gives CDR1 SGHRS, CDR2 YFSETQ. Trimming shortened V by 0 bases and J by 1 base, and 10 bases separated the two germline ends. The CDR3 DNA reads TGCGCCAGCAGCTTGGGGCCGGGACGGAACACTGAAGCTTTCTTT. Protein product: CASSLGPGRNTEAFF.